The rows below give T cell receptor beta chains drawn from one sample of a study of blood T cell repertoires in COVID-19. Using immunoSEQ multiplex PCR, the repertoire was profiled, and TCRdb retains in-frame clones only, with some absent. The repertoire has about 120,000 clones, 70% to 90% of them found once; the top ten carry about 3.9%. Sequenced sample: peripheral blood. The source of these receptors is a man between 60 and 75 years old with acute or convalescent COVID-19. Both conserved end residues are part of each CDR3. The order of the fields is J gene, clone size, V gene, D gene, CDR3 DNA, CDR3 protein. D genes are given only for firm matches. Not all rows give a size; the values are once, few, many and, for expanded clones, a class.

>TRBJ1-2|-|TRBV19|-
TGTGCCAGTAGTATCAACAGCTATGGCTACACCTTC
CASSINSYGYTF
>TRBJ2-2|-|TRBV5-1|-
TGCGCCAGCAGCTTCTCGGGTCCGAACACCGGGGAGCTGTTTTTT
CASSFSGPNTGELFF
>TRBJ1-1|-|TRBV6-5|-
TGTGCCAGCAGCTCACACGCGGGGGGCGCGACTGAAGCTTTCTTT
CASSSHAGGATEAFF
>TRBJ2-1|-|TRBV12-5|TRBD2
TGTGCTAGTGGTTCTAGCGGGAGGTCTGCTAATGAGCAGTTCTTC
CASGSSGRSANEQFF
>TRBJ1-6|-|TRBV9|TRBD1
TGTGCCAGCAGCGTGACAGGGGGAGATTCACCCCTCCACTTT
CASSVTGGDSPLHF
>TRBJ2-7|-|TRBV25-1|-
TGTGCCAGCAGTATACAGGGCACCCTCCACGAGCAGTACTTC
CASSIQGTLHEQYF
>TRBJ2-7|once|TRBV7-8|-
TGTGCCAGCAGCTTAAGGCCTGGGAGTATCGACGAGCAGTACTTC
CASSLRPGSIDEQYF
>TRBJ1-2|-|TRBV28|-
TGTGCCAGCAGTTTAAGGTTGGGGGGAGCCTACACCTTC
CASSLRLGGAYTF
>TRBJ2-5|-|TRBV9|-
TGTGCCAGCAGCGTAACCGGGGGATACCAAGAGACCCAGTACTTC
CASSVTGGYQETQYF
>TRBJ2-3|-|TRBV4-2|-
TGTGCCAGCAGCCAAGAGGCCCCTCCCAGGACAGATACGCAGTATTTT
CASSQEAPPRTDTQYF
>TRBJ2-7|-|TRBV7-8|-
TGTGCCAGCAGCTTAGATGGTAGCCCCTACGAGCAGTACTTC
CASSLDGSPYEQYF
>TRBJ2-7|-|TRBV10-3|TRBD1
TGTGCCACCTTCGACAGGGGCTCCTACGAGCAGTACTTC
CATFDRGSYEQYF
>TRBJ2-5|-|TRBV4-3|TRBD1
TGCGCCAGCAGCCAAGAAGGTACAGGGGGAGAGACCCAGTACTTC
CASSQEGTGGETQYF
>TRBJ2-1|-|TRBV2|-
TGTGCCAGCAGCCCTACGGTATACAATGAGCAGTTCTTC
CASSPTVYNEQFF
>TRBJ2-7|-|TRBV5-5|-
TGTGCCAGCAGCTTGGATAGAGGGATATACTACGAGCAGTACTTC
CASSLDRGIYYEQYF
>TRBJ1-2|few|TRBV4-2|-
TGTGCCAGCAGCCAACAGAGTCCCGTGCAGGGGAGAAATGGCTACACCTTC
CASSQQSPVQGRNGYTF
>TRBJ2-3|-|TRBV7-3|TRBD1
TGTGCCAGCAGCCACCGACAGGGTTCAGATACGCAGTATTTT
CASSHRQGSDTQYF
>TRBJ2-1|-|TRBV19|TRBD1
TGTGCCAGTATTGCCGAGGGGACAGGGAACAATGAGCAGTTCTTC
CASIAEGTGNNEQFF
>TRBJ2-5|-|TRBV18|TRBD1
TGTGCCAGCTCACGTCCGGGACAGGGGGAAGAGACCCAGTACTTC
CASSRPGQGEETQYF
>TRBJ1-1|-|TRBV11-2|TRBD1
TGTGCCAGCAGCTTAAGTGCGGGACAGGGGGAAGAGTCTGAAGCTTTCTTT
CASSLSAGQGEESEAFF
>TRBJ2-3|-|TRBV27|TRBD1
TGTGCCAGCCGACCAGGACAGGGTGGGGGGTTTTATGGGCAGTATTTT
CASRPGQGGGFYGQYF
>TRBJ1-3|-|TRBV5-6|-
TGTGCCAGCAGCTTGGGGCAGTATTCTGGAAACACCATATATTTT
CASSLGQYSGNTIYF
>TRBJ2-7|-|TRBV12-3/TRBV12-4|-
TGTGCCAGCAGTTTTTCGCTAGCCTACGAGCAGTACTTC
CASSFSLAYEQYF
>TRBJ2-1|once|TRBV7-8|TRBD2
TGTGCCAGCAGCCGTACTAGCGGGAGGGAAGGTGAGCAGTTCTTC
CASSRTSGREGEQFF
>TRBJ2-3|-|TRBV5-6|TRBD2
TGTGCCAGCAGCTTTAGCGGGACCACAGATACGCAGTATTTT
CASSFSGTTDTQYF
>TRBJ2-7|-|TRBV7-9|TRBD1
TGTGCCAGCAGCGGGTTGTCAGGGGGCAACTACGAGCAGTACTTC
CASSGLSGGNYEQYF
>TRBJ2-7|-|TRBV21-1|-
TGTGCCAGCAGCAAAGTTAAAACCTACGAGCAGTACTTC
CASSKVKTYEQYF
>TRBJ2-4|few|TRBV5-6|TRBD2
TGTGCCAGCAGCAGACTAGCGGGAGACAAAAACATTCAGTACTTC
CASSRLAGDKNIQYF
>TRBJ2-7|-|TRBV12-2|-
TGTGCAAGTCGCTTAGGACTAGCGGGGTCCTACGAGCAGTACTTC
CASRLGLAGSYEQYF
>TRBJ1-5|few|TRBV6-6|TRBD1
TGTGCCAGCAGTCCCGGGACAGGGGGAAGGGGCAATCAGCCCCAGCATTTT
CASSPGTGGRGNQPQHF
>TRBJ2-7|-|TRBV24-1|TRBD1
TGTGCCACCAGAGCCTACCCGGGACAGGGGGCCTACGAGCAGTACTTC
CATRAYPGQGAYEQYF
>TRBJ2-3|-|TRBV5-4|-
TGTGCCAGCAGCTTGGCGGGGGTATTGCAGAGCACAGATACGCAGTATTTT
CASSLAGVLQSTDTQYF
>TRBJ1-5|-|TRBV5-5|TRBD1
TGTGCCAGCAGCTGGGGACAGTCAACCGGTCCCCAGCATTTT
CASSWGQSTGPQHF
>TRBJ2-1|-|TRBV5-8|TRBD2
TGTGCCAGCAGCCCCCGACTAGCGGGAGAGCAGTTCTTC
CASSPRLAGEQFF
>TRBJ2-7|-|TRBV7-9|TRBD1
TGTGCCAGCAGCTTACTCGGGACAGGTAACTACGAGCAGTACTTC
CASSLLGTGNYEQYF
>TRBJ2-7|-|TRBV3-1/TRBV3-2|-
TGTGCCAGCAGCTCTGAGGACATACCTTTCGAGCAGTACTTC
CASSSEDIPFEQYF
>TRBJ1-6|few|TRBV27|-
TGTGCCAGCAGTTTACAGACGGGTTATAATTCACCCCTCCACTTT
CASSLQTGYNSPLHF
>TRBJ1-1|-|TRBV5-1|-
TGCGCCAGCAGCTTCCAGAACACTGAAGCTTTCTTT
CASSFQNTEAFF
>TRBJ2-1|-|TRBV27|-
TGTGCCAGCAGTTCCATGGGACTCGGGAATGAGCAGTTCTTC
CASSSMGLGNEQFF
>TRBJ1-1|-|TRBV18|-
TGTGCCAGCTCACCTTCGTCCGAAAGGAGCACTGAAGCTTTCTTT
CASSPSSERSTEAFF
>TRBJ2-3|-|TRBV5-1|-
TGCGCCAGCAGCTTGACAGGGTCCCACACAGATACGCAGTATTTT
CASSLTGSHTDTQYF
>TRBJ2-4|-|TRBV7-9|-
TGTGCCAGCAGCTTAGCGCTCCGGGAAGCCAAAAACATTCAGTACTTC
CASSLALREAKNIQYF
>TRBJ2-7|-|TRBV28|-
TGTGCCAGCAAAGGGTCAGGGGCGAACTCCTACGAGCAGTACTTC
CASKGSGANSYEQYF
>TRBJ1-2|-|TRBV14|-
TGTGCCAGCAGCCGTACCAGGGGCACCTTGAACTATGGCTACACCTTC
CASSRTRGTLNYGYTF
>TRBJ2-7|-|TRBV5-6|TRBD1
TGTGCCAGCAGCCATGGGACAGGGACTGTCTACGAGCAGTACTTC
CASSHGTGTVYEQYF
>TRBJ2-7|-|TRBV27|TRBD2
TGTGCCAGCAGAACGGGAGGGCGAGAGCAGTACTTC
CASRTGGREQYF